This T cell receptor beta chain originates from a study of blood T cell repertoires in COVID-19. At the level of the study: Whether acute or convalescent, the COVID-19 samples came from the United States, Italy and Spain. PBMCs, B-cell-depleted T cells, or T cells provided the cDNA or gDNA that made up the material.

This clone was seen once. Measured with immunoSEQ multiplex PCR; TCRdb has only the in-frame clones, and not every one. The sample yields around 400,000 clones, more than 70% seen once. Germline-derived CDR1 and CDR2 are SGHDT and YYEEEE. V was cut by 1 base and J by 3 bases, with 8 bases left in between. This CDR3 is built from 13 residues. This chain joins TRBV5-6 and TRBJ2-7; tentatively, D is TRBD2 (5 bases). The TCR comes from a woman in her sixties or seventies with COVID-19, enrolled during active disease. Sequences were obtained from peripheral blood. This CDR3 is CASSLLAYYEQYF. The CDR3 nucleotides read TGTGCCAGCAGCTTGCTAGCCTACTACGAGCAGTACTTC.